Listed below are T cell receptor beta chains from one sample, sequenced in a study of PD-L1 blockade in urothelial cancer. Measured with immunoSEQ multiplex PCR; TCRdb has only the in-frame clones, and not every one. The table shows tens of thousands of clones, with around 76% occurring only once. The sequencing used PBMCs, collected around atezolizumab (anti-PD-L1) treatment. These receptors came from a man between 70 and 80 years old with urothelial cancer. Each CDR3 is given with its conserved first and last residue. A D gene is named only where the DNA matches it firmly. Some rows mark clone size as missing; the rest say once, few, many or name a class of expanded clone.

j_call: TRBJ2-1
v_call: TRBV11-3
d_call: -
clone_size: -
cdr3_aa: CASSLRAGPSNEQFF
cdr3_nt: TGTGCCAGCAGCCTACGGGCGGGACCTTCTAATGAGCAGTTCTTC

j_call: TRBJ2-1
v_call: TRBV5-1
d_call: TRBD2
clone_size: -
cdr3_aa: CASSPGGPSYNEQFF
cdr3_nt: TGCGCCAGCAGCCCGGGGGGGCCCTCCTACAATGAGCAGTTCTTC

j_call: TRBJ1-1
v_call: TRBV11-3
d_call: TRBD1
clone_size: -
cdr3_aa: CASSPRTGGYTEAFF
cdr3_nt: TGTGCCAGCAGCCCGCGGACAGGGGGCTACACTGAAGCTTTCTTT

j_call: TRBJ2-3
v_call: TRBV19
d_call: TRBD1
clone_size: -
cdr3_aa: CASGFGTASTDTQYF
cdr3_nt: TGTGCCAGTGGCTTTGGGACAGCTAGCACAGATACGCAGTATTTT

j_call: TRBJ2-2
v_call: TRBV7-6
d_call: -
clone_size: -
cdr3_aa: CASSWARGELFF
cdr3_nt: TGTGCCAGCAGCTGGGCCCGGGGGGAGCTGTTTTTT

j_call: TRBJ2-2
v_call: TRBV7-2
d_call: TRBD2
clone_size: few
cdr3_aa: CASSLGGLAGAYTGELFF
cdr3_nt: TGTGCCAGCAGCTTAGGGGGACTAGCGGGGGCCTACACCGGGGAGCTGTTTTTT

j_call: TRBJ2-1
v_call: TRBV6-5
d_call: -
clone_size: -
cdr3_aa: CASSFDSEQFF
cdr3_nt: TGTGCCAGCAGTTTTGACTCTGAGCAGTTCTTC

j_call: TRBJ2-2
v_call: TRBV7-2
d_call: -
clone_size: -
cdr3_aa: CASLVDGPGGTGELFF
cdr3_nt: TGTGCCAGCCTAGTTGACGGCCCTGGGGGGACCGGGGAGCTGTTTTTT

j_call: TRBJ1-2
v_call: TRBV11-2
d_call: -
clone_size: few
cdr3_aa: CASTPVGGDYGYTF
cdr3_nt: TGTGCCAGCACCCCAGTGGGGGGGGACTATGGCTACACCTTC

j_call: TRBJ2-1
v_call: TRBV5-1
d_call: TRBD2
clone_size: -
cdr3_aa: CASSFSSGGLNEQFF
cdr3_nt: TGCGCCAGCAGCTTCTCTAGCGGGGGATTGAATGAGCAGTTCTTC

j_call: TRBJ2-5
v_call: TRBV9
d_call: -
clone_size: -
cdr3_aa: CASSVGGIPNQETQYF
cdr3_nt: TGTGCCAGCAGCGTAGGCGGGATCCCCAACCAAGAGACCCAGTACTTC

j_call: TRBJ1-1
v_call: TRBV11-2
d_call: -
clone_size: -
cdr3_aa: CASSPPGREPFEAFF
cdr3_nt: TGTGCCAGCAGCCCGCCGGGGAGGGAGCCCTTTGAAGCTTTCTTT

j_call: TRBJ2-7
v_call: TRBV11-2
d_call: -
clone_size: once
cdr3_aa: CASSSTRDMSYEQYF
cdr3_nt: TGTGCCAGCAGCTCGACCCGGGACATGTCCTACGAGCAGTACTTC

j_call: TRBJ2-1
v_call: TRBV6-9
d_call: TRBD1
clone_size: -
cdr3_aa: CASTGTADNEQFF
cdr3_nt: TGTGCCAGCACCGGGACAGCAGACAATGAGCAGTTCTTC

j_call: TRBJ2-3
v_call: TRBV7-9
d_call: TRBD2
clone_size: once
cdr3_aa: CASSLWREGTDTQYF
cdr3_nt: TGTGCCAGCAGCTTATGGCGGGAGGGAACAGATACGCAGTATTTT

j_call: TRBJ1-2
v_call: TRBV7-2
d_call: TRBD1
clone_size: once
cdr3_aa: CASSHTSGTDGYTF
cdr3_nt: TGTGCCAGCAGCCATACGTCCGGGACAGATGGCTACACCTTC

j_call: TRBJ1-2
v_call: TRBV27
d_call: TRBD1
clone_size: -
cdr3_aa: CASSSGQGGYYGYTF
cdr3_nt: TGTGCCAGCAGTTCCGGACAGGGCGGCTACTATGGCTACACCTTC

j_call: TRBJ2-2
v_call: TRBV7-3
d_call: TRBD2
clone_size: -
cdr3_aa: CASSLGPPGTGGTGELFF
cdr3_nt: TGTGCCAGCAGCTTAGGGCCTCCGGGGACGGGGGGCACCGGGGAGCTGTTTTTT

j_call: TRBJ1-1
v_call: TRBV27
d_call: -
clone_size: -
cdr3_aa: CASKNAGGNTEAFF
cdr3_nt: TGTGCCAGCAAGAACGCGGGGGGGAACACTGAAGCTTTCTTT

j_call: TRBJ2-2
v_call: TRBV19
d_call: -
clone_size: -
cdr3_aa: CASTPGGGSGELFF
cdr3_nt: TGTGCCAGTACGCCGGGTGGGGGGTCCGGGGAGCTGTTTTTT

j_call: TRBJ1-1
v_call: TRBV7-9
d_call: -
clone_size: -
cdr3_aa: CASSLSGGRGEAFF
cdr3_nt: TGTGCCAGCAGCTTGTCCGGAGGGAGGGGCGAAGCTTTCTTT

j_call: TRBJ2-7
v_call: TRBV6-6
d_call: -
clone_size: -
cdr3_aa: CASSYGGTRHEQYF
cdr3_nt: TGTGCCAGCAGTTACGGGGGGACCCGCCACGAGCAGTACTTC

j_call: TRBJ2-5
v_call: TRBV19
d_call: -
clone_size: -
cdr3_aa: CASSPRGAGETQYF
cdr3_nt: TGTGCCAGTAGTCCCCGGGGGGCGGGAGAGACCCAGTACTTC

j_call: TRBJ1-1
v_call: TRBV2
d_call: -
clone_size: -
cdr3_aa: CASKRDLGNTEAFF
cdr3_nt: TGTGCCAGCAAGAGGGATCTTGGGAACACTGAAGCTTTCTTT

j_call: TRBJ1-6
v_call: TRBV6-1
d_call: -
clone_size: few
cdr3_aa: CASFDRRGYNSPLHF
cdr3_nt: TGTGCCAGCTTTGACAGGCGCGGCTATAATTCACCCCTCCACTTT

j_call: TRBJ2-1
v_call: TRBV11-3
d_call: TRBD2
clone_size: -
cdr3_aa: CASSSGLAGGNEQFF
cdr3_nt: TGTGCCAGCAGCTCAGGACTAGCGGGAGGCAATGAGCAGTTCTTC

j_call: TRBJ1-1
v_call: TRBV6-1
d_call: -
clone_size: -
cdr3_aa: CASSDKMNTEAFF
cdr3_nt: TGTGCCAGCAGTGACAAAATGAACACTGAAGCTTTCTTT

j_call: TRBJ2-1
v_call: TRBV4-1
d_call: TRBD2
clone_size: -
cdr3_aa: CASSRGAGGYNEQFF
cdr3_nt: TGCGCCAGCAGCCGCGGAGCGGGGGGATACAATGAGCAGTTCTTC

j_call: TRBJ1-2
v_call: TRBV11-1
d_call: TRBD1
clone_size: -
cdr3_aa: CASSSKDRVDF
cdr3_nt: TGTGCCAGCAGCTCCAAGGACAGGGTAGACTTC

j_call: TRBJ2-5
v_call: TRBV18
d_call: -
clone_size: -
cdr3_aa: CASSPLQDKKETQYF
cdr3_nt: TGTGCCAGCTCACCCCTCCAGGATAAGAAAGAGACCCAGTACTTC

j_call: TRBJ1-2
v_call: TRBV25-1
d_call: -
clone_size: -
cdr3_aa: CASSDDRTLYGYTF
cdr3_nt: TGTGCCAGCAGTGACGACAGGACCCTCTATGGCTACACCTTC

j_call: TRBJ1-1
v_call: TRBV18
d_call: TRBD1
clone_size: -
cdr3_aa: CASSGTGGLVFF
cdr3_nt: TGTGCCAGCTCAGGGACAGGGGGCTTGGTTTTCTTT

j_call: TRBJ2-1
v_call: TRBV5-1
d_call: -
clone_size: few
cdr3_aa: CASSLEVVGSSSYNEQFF
cdr3_nt: TGCGCCAGCAGCTTGGAGGTGGTAGGGAGCAGCTCCTACAATGAGCAGTTCTTC

j_call: TRBJ1-2
v_call: TRBV11-1
d_call: -
clone_size: -
cdr3_aa: CASSPDSNYGYTF
cdr3_nt: TGTGCCAGCAGCCCAGACAGTAACTATGGCTACACCTTC

j_call: TRBJ2-1
v_call: TRBV10-3
d_call: TRBD2
clone_size: -
cdr3_aa: CAISESSGDPYNEQFF
cdr3_nt: TGTGCCATCAGTGAGTCGAGCGGGGATCCCTACAATGAGCAGTTCTTC

j_call: TRBJ1-6
v_call: TRBV6-6
d_call: -
clone_size: -
cdr3_aa: CASSPPDSPLHF
cdr3_nt: TGTGCCAGCAGTCCCCCGGATTCACCCCTCCACTTT

j_call: TRBJ2-7
v_call: TRBV5-1
d_call: TRBD1
clone_size: -
cdr3_aa: CASSWGDRSYEQYF
cdr3_nt: TGCGCCAGCAGCTGGGGGGACAGGAGCTACGAGCAGTACTTC

j_call: TRBJ2-2
v_call: TRBV5-6
d_call: TRBD1
clone_size: -
cdr3_aa: CASSLLIRTGVTNTGELFF
cdr3_nt: TGTGCCAGCAGCTTGTTAATTCGGACAGGGGTTACGAACACCGGGGAGCTGTTTTTT

j_call: TRBJ2-3
v_call: TRBV7-8
d_call: -
clone_size: -
cdr3_aa: CASSFDFTDTQYF
cdr3_nt: TGTGCCAGCAGCTTTGACTTTACAGATACGCAGTATTTT

j_call: TRBJ2-1
v_call: TRBV6-5
d_call: TRBD2
clone_size: -
cdr3_aa: CASSSGLATGHEQFF
cdr3_nt: TGTGCCAGCAGTTCCGGACTAGCCACAGGACATGAGCAGTTCTTC

j_call: TRBJ1-2
v_call: TRBV30
d_call: TRBD1
clone_size: -
cdr3_aa: CAWHRQGLNYGYTF
cdr3_nt: TGTGCCTGGCACCGACAGGGGCTGAACTATGGCTACACCTTC

j_call: TRBJ2-4
v_call: TRBV5-4
d_call: TRBD1
clone_size: few
cdr3_aa: CASSLQGAGNIQYF
cdr3_nt: TGTGCCAGCAGCTTACAGGGGGCCGGAAACATTCAGTACTTC

j_call: TRBJ2-2
v_call: TRBV4-1
d_call: TRBD2
clone_size: -
cdr3_aa: CASSQDLSLAGELIANTGELFF
cdr3_nt: TGCGCCAGCAGCCAAGATCTTTCCCTAGCGGGGGAGCTGATCGCGAACACCGGGGAGCTGTTTTTT

j_call: TRBJ2-3
v_call: TRBV6-5
d_call: -
clone_size: once
cdr3_aa: CASSYNNAEDTQYF
cdr3_nt: TGTGCCAGCAGTTATAACAACGCAGAAGATACGCAGTATTTT

j_call: TRBJ2-2
v_call: TRBV19
d_call: TRBD2
clone_size: once
cdr3_aa: CASSITGGPGELFF
cdr3_nt: TGTGCCAGTAGTATTACGGGAGGGCCCGGGGAGCTGTTTTTT

j_call: TRBJ2-2
v_call: TRBV7-6
d_call: -
clone_size: -
cdr3_aa: CASSQADRNTGELFF
cdr3_nt: TGTGCCAGCAGCCAAGCGGACAGGAACACCGGGGAGCTGTTTTTT

j_call: TRBJ2-5
v_call: TRBV10-3
d_call: TRBD2
clone_size: once
cdr3_aa: CAISDGLAGGLQETQYF
cdr3_nt: TGTGCCATCAGTGACGGACTAGCGGGGGGCCTCCAAGAGACCCAGTACTTC

j_call: TRBJ1-1
v_call: TRBV6-5
d_call: TRBD1
clone_size: -
cdr3_aa: CASSLSGTGEAFF
cdr3_nt: TGTGCCAGCAGTTTATCCGGGACAGGTGAAGCTTTCTTT

j_call: TRBJ1-1
v_call: TRBV18
d_call: -
clone_size: few
cdr3_aa: CASSPPYQGLGTEAFF
cdr3_nt: TGTGCCAGCTCACCACCGTATCAGGGGCTAGGCACTGAAGCTTTCTTT

j_call: TRBJ2-3
v_call: TRBV7-7
d_call: -
clone_size: -
cdr3_aa: CASSLAEGGDTQYF
cdr3_nt: TGTGCCAGCAGCTTAGCGGAGGGTGGAGATACGCAGTATTTT

j_call: TRBJ2-7
v_call: TRBV9
d_call: -
clone_size: -
cdr3_aa: CASSPLGGNDYEQYF
cdr3_nt: TGTGCCAGCAGCCCCCTTGGAGGGAATGACTACGAGCAGTACTTC

j_call: TRBJ1-1
v_call: TRBV11-2
d_call: -
clone_size: -
cdr3_aa: CASSPSPLLGAFF
cdr3_nt: TGTGCCAGCAGCCCAAGCCCGCTTCTAGGAGCTTTCTTT

j_call: TRBJ2-3
v_call: TRBV7-3
d_call: TRBD2
clone_size: -
cdr3_aa: CASSLNAAGVGDTQYF
cdr3_nt: TGTGCCAGCAGCTTGAACGCAGCGGGGGTTGGAGATACGCAGTATTTT

j_call: TRBJ2-7
v_call: TRBV6-6
d_call: -
clone_size: -
cdr3_aa: CASSYGAWYEQYF
cdr3_nt: TGTGCCAGCAGTTACGGGGCTTGGTACGAGCAGTACTTC

j_call: TRBJ1-5
v_call: TRBV6-1
d_call: -
clone_size: -
cdr3_aa: CASSDPSGDYFQPQHF
cdr3_nt: TGTGCCAGCAGTGACCCCTCAGGGGATTATTTTCAGCCCCAGCATTTT